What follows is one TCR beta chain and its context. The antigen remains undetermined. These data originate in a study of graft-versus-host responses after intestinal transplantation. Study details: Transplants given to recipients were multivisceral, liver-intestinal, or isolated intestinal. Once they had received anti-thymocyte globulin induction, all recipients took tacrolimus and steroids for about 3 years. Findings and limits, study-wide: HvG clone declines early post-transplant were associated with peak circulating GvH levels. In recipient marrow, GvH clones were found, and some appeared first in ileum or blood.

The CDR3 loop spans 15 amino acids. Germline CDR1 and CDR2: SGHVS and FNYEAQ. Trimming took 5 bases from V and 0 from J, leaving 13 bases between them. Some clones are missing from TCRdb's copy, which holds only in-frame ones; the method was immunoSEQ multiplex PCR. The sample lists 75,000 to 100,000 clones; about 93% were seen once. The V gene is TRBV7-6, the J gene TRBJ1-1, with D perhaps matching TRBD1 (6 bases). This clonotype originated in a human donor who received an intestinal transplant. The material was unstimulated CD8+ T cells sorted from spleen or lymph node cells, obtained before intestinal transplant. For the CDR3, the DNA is TGTGCCAGCAGCCCTGGGGGGGACATGAACACTGAAGCTTTCTTT. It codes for CASSPGGDMNTEAFF.